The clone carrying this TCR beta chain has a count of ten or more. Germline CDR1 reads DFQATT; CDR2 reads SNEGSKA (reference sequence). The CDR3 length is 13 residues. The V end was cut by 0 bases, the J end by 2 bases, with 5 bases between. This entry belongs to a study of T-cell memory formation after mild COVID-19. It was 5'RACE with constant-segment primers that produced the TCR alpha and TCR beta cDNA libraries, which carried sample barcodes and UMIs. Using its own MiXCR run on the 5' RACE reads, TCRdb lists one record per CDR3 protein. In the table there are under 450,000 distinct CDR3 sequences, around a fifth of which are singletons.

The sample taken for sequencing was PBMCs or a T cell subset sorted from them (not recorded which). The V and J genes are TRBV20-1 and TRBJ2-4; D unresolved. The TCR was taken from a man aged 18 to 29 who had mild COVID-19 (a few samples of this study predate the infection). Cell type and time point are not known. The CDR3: CSAREITKNIQYF. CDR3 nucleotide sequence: TGCAGTGCTAGAGAGATCACCAAAAACATTCAGTACTTC.